Sequencing of this T cell receptor beta chain was carried out in a study of early T cells in non-severe SARS-CoV-2 infection. The V gene end was trimmed by 3 bases and the J gene end by 5 bases; junction bases not matched to a gene: 3. Germline values: CDR1 SGHRS, CDR2 YFSETQ. The CDR3 spans 14 residues. Many counts were recorded for this clonotype. In TCRdb, the 5' RACE reads were re-called with MiXCR into one record per CDR3 protein. The repertoire holds about 70,000 distinct CDR3 sequences, 9% to 10% seen once, with less than 20% in the top ten. The receptor comes from an adult who was a healthcare worker with PCR-confirmed SARS-CoV-2 infection or an uninfected control (not recorded which). The J gene is TRBJ2-4, the V gene TRBV5-1, with 9 bases matching TRBD2. The sequencing used whole blood, collected at baseline. The CDR3 DNA is TGCGCCAGCAGCTCCGGGACTAGCCAAAACATTCAGTACTTC. Protein product: CASSSGTSQNIQYF.